Each of the 4 T cell receptor beta chains below was sequenced from the same sample in a study of T cells in localized non-small cell lung cancer. Here immunoSEQ multiplex PCR was the method, and the copy in TCRdb shows in-frame clones only, minus some. The sample includes some 90,000 clones, roughly 86% of them seen just once. Sequencing used peripheral blood, obtained before any cancer treatment. The receptors come from a man aged 35 to 69 with stage I squamous cell lung carcinoma.

The chain carries TRBV6-5 and TRBJ2-1; D call uncertain. The CDR3 loop spans 11 amino acids. Between the trimmed V and J ends, which lost 8 bases and 7 bases, there was a span of 9 bases. Germline CDR1 and CDR2: MNHEY and SVGAGI. The CDR3, as DNA: TGTGCCAGCTCAAAAGGAAATGAGCAGTTCTTC. It specifies CASSKGNEQFF.

J is TRBJ2-7 and V is TRBV10-3, with D unresolved. Trimming stripped 3 bases from V and 2 bases from J, with 14 bases between. This CDR3 comprises 15 residues. Germline V lookup: CDR1 ENHRY, CDR2 SYGVKD. The CDR3 nucleotides read TGTGCCATCAGTGACCCGAGTGGGTGGACCTACGAGCAGTACTTC. This translates into CAISDPSGWTYEQYF.

The chain combines TRBV5-1 with TRBJ2-5; D call uncertain. Germline-derived CDR1 and CDR2 are SGHRS and YFSETQ. V lost 1 base to trimming and J lost 3 bases, with 7 bases between them. There are 13 residues in the CDR3. In nucleotides, the CDR3 is TGCGCCAGCAGCTTGAGGGATAAAGAGACCCAGTACTTC. Amino acids: CASSLRDKETQYF.

The chain carries TRBV7-8 and TRBJ2-2, with 7 bases lining up with TRBD1. There are 18 residues in the CDR3. CDR1 and CDR2 (germline): SGHVS, FQNEAQ. With 5 bases clipped from V and 1 base from J, the junction kept 13 bases outside the gene matches. CDR3 residues: CASSHPRQGILNTGELFF. The CDR3, as DNA: TGTGCCAGCAGCCACCCCAGACAGGGAATCTTGAACACCGGGGAGCTGTTTTTT.